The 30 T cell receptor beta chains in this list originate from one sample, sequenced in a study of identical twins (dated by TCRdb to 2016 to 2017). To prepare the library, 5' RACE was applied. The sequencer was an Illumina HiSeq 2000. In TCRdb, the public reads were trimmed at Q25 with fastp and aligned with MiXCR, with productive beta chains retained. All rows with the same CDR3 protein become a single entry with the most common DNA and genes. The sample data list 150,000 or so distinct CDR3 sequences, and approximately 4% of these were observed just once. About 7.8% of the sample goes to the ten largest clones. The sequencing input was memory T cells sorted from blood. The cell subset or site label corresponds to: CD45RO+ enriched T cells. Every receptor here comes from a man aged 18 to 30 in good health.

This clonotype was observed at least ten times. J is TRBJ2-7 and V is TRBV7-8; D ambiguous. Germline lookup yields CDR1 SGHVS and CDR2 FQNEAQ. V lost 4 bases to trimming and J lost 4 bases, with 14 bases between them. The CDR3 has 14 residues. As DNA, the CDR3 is TGTGCCAGCAGCTCTTACAGAGGCCGTTACGAGCAGTACGTC. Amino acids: CASSSYRGRYEQYV.

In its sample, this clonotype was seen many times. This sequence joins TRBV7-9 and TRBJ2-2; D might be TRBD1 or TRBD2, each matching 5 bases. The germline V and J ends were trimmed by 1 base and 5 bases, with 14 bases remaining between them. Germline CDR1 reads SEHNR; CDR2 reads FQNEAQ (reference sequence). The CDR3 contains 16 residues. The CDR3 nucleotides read TGTGCCAGCAGCTTAGACCCGGGACGGCTAACCGGGGAGCTGTTTTTT. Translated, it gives CASSLDPGRLTGELFF.

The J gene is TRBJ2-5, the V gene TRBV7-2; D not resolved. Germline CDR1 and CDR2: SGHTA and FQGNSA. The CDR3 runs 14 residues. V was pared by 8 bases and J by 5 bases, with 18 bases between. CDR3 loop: CASRTSGITETQYF. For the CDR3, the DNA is TGTGCCAGCCGAACCTCTGGAATTACTGAGACCCAGTACTTC.

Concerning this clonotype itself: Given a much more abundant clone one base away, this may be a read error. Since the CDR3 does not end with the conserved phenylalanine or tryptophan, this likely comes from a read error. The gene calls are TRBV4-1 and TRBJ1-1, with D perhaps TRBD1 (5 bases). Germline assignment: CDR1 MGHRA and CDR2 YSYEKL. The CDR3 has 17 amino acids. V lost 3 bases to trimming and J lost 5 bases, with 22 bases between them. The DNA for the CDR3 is TGCGCCAGCAGCCAGGGGCGCCTCGCAGGCCGGCAGACTGAAGCTTTCTCT. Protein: CASSQGRLAGRQTEAFS.

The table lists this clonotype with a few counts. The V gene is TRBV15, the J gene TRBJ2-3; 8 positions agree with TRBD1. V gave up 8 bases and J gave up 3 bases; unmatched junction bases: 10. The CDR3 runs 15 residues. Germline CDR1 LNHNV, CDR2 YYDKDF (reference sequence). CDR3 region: CATFSGGARTDTQYF. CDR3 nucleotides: TGTGCCACCTTCTCAGGGGGCGCCCGGACAGATACGCAGTATTTT.

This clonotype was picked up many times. CDR3 nucleotides: TGTGCCAGCACCCCGGGCCCCTACGAGCAGTACTTC. Translation: CASTPGPYEQYF. The rearrangement uses TRBV28 and TRBJ2-7, with no clear D. This CDR3 spans 12 amino acids. The germline V gene encodes CDR1 MDHEN and CDR2 SYDVKM. Trimming stripped 7 bases from V and 2 bases from J, with 9 bases between.

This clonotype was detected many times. The DNA for the CDR3 is TGTGCCAGCAGCCAAGCCCAGGGAGGGTACGAGCAGTACTTC. It yields the protein CASSQAQGGYEQYF. V gene TRBV4-2 combines with J gene TRBJ2-7; 7 nucleotides align to TRBD2. The CDR3 runs to 14 residues. Trimming removed 1 base from V and 4 bases from J; junction bases left unmatched: 4. Germline CDR1 LGHNA, CDR2 YNFKEQ.

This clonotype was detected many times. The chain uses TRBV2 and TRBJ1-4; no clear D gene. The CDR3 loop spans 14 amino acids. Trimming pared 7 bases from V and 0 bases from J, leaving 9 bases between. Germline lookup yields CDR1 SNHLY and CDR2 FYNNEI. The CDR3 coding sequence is TGTGCCAGCATTAAACAGCCAACTAATGAAAAACTGTTTTTT. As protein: CASIKQPTNEKLFF.

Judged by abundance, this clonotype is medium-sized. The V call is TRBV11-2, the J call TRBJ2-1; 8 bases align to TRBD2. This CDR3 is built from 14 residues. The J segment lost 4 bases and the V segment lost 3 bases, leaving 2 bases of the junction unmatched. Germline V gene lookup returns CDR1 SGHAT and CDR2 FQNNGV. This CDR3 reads CASSFRGRYNEQFF. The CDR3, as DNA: TGTGCCAGCAGCTTTCGCGGGAGGTACAATGAGCAGTTCTTC.

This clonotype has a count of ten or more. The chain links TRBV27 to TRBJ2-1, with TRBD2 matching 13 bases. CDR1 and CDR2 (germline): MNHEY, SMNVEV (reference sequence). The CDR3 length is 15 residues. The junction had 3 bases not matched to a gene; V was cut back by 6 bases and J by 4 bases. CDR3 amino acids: CASRLLAGGYNEQFF. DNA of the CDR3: TGTGCCAGCAGATTACTAGCGGGAGGGTACAATGAGCAGTTCTTC.

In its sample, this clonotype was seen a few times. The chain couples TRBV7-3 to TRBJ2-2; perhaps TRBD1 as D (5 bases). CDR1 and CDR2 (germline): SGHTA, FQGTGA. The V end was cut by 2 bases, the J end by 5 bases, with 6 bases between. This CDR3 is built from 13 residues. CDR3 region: CASSLQGTGELFF. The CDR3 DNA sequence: TGTGCCAGCAGCTTACAGGGTACCGGGGAGCTGTTTTTT.

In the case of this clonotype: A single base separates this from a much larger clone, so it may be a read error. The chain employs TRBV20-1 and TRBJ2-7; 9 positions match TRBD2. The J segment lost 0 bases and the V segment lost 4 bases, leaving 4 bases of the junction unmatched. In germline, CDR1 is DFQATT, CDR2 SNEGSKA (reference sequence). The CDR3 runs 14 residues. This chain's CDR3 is CSAIASGISYEQYV. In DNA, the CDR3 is TGCAGTGCTATCGCTAGCGGGATCTCCTACGAGCAGTACGTC.

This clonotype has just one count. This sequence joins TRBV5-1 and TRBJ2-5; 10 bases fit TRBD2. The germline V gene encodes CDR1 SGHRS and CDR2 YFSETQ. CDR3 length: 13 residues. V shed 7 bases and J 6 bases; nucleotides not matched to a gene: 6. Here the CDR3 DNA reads TGCGCCAGCGCTAGCGGGAGCTTGCAGACCCAGTACTTC. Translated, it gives CASASGSLQTQYF.

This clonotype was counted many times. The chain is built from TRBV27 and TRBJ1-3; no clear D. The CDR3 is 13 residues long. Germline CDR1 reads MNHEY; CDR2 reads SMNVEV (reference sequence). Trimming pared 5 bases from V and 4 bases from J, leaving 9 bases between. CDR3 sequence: CASSNRPGNTIYF. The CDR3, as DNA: TGTGCCAGCAGTAACAGACCCGGAAACACCATATATTTT.

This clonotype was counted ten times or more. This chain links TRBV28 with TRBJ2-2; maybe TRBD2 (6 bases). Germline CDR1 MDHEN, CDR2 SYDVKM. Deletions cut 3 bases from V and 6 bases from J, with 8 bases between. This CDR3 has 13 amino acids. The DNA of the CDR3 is TGTGCCAGCAGTTTGTCGGGGGCCGGGGAGCTGTTTTTT. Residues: CASSLSGAGELFF.

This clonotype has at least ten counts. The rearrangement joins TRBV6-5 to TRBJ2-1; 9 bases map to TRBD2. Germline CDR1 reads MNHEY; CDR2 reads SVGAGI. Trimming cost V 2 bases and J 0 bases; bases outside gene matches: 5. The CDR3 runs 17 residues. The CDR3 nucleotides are TGTGCCAGCAGTTACGTTCTAGCGGGAACCTCCTACAATGAGCAGTTCTTC. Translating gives CASSYVLAGTSYNEQFF.

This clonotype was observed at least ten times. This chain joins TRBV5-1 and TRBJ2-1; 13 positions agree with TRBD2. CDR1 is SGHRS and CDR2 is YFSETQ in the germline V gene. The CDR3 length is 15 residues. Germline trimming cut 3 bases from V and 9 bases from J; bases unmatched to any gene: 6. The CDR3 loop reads CASSSLAGGPGEQFF. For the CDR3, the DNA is TGCGCCAGCAGCTCACTAGCGGGAGGGCCGGGTGAGCAGTTCTTC.

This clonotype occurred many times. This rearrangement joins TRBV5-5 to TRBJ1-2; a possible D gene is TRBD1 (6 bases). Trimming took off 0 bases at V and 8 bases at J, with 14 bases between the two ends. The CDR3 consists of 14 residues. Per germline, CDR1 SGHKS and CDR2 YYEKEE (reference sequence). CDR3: CASSLETQQGGYTF. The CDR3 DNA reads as TGTGCCAGCAGCTTGGAGACCCAACAGGGAGGCTACACCTTC.

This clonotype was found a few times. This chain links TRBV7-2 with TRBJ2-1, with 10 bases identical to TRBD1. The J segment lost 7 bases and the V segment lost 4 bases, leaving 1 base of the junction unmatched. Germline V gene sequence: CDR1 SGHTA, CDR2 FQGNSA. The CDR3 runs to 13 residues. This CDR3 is CASSSGQGNEQFF. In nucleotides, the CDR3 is TGTGCCAGCAGCTCGGGACAGGGGAATGAGCAGTTCTTC.

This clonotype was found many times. Here the CDR3 reads CASSPGQRYEQYF. The CDR3 region has the DNA TGTGCCAGCAGTCCCGGACAGCGCTACGAGCAGTACTTC. The chain is built from TRBV2 and TRBJ2-7; D possibly corresponds to TRBD1 (6 bases). The CDR3 is 13 residues long. In germline, CDR1 is SNHLY, CDR2 FYNNEI. V was clipped by 5 bases and J by 3 bases, with 11 bases between them.

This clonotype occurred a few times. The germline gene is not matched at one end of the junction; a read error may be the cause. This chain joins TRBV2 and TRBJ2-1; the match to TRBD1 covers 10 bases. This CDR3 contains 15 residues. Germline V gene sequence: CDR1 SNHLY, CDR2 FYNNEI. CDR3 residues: CASSPDRGPTNGQFF. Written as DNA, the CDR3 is TGTGCCAGCAGTCCCGACAGGGGGCCTACCAATGGGCAGTTCTTC.

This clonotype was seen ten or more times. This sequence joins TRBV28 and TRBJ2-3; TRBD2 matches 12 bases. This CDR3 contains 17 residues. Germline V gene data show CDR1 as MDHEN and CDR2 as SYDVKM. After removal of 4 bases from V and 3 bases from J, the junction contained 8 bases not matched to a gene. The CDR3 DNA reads TGTGCCAGCAGTTCACTTAGACTAGCGGGAGCGACAGATACGCAGTATTTT. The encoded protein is CASSSLRLAGATDTQYF.

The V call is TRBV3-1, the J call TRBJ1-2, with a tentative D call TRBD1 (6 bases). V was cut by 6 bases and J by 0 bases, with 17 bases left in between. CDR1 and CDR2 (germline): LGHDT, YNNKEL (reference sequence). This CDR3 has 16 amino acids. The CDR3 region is CASSPGHRTTNYGYTF. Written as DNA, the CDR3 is TGTGCCAGCAGTCCGGGACATCGTACTACTAACTATGGCTACACCTTC.

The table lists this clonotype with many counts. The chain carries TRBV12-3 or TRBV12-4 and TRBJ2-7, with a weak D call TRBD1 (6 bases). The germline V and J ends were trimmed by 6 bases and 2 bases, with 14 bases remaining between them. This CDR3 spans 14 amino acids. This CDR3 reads CASRAGTTTYEQYF. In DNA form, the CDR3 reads TGTGCCAGCAGGGCCGGGACAACTACCTACGAGCAGTACTTC.

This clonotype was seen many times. The chain's CDR3 is CSAREGTGVQPQHF. The CDR3 DNA reads as TGCAGTGCTAGAGAAGGGACAGGGGTTCAGCCCCAGCATTTT. The gene calls are TRBV20-1 and TRBJ1-5; 10 nucleotides match TRBD1. The germline V gene has CDR1 DFQATT and CDR2 SNEGSKA (reference sequence). V dropped 0 bases and J dropped 6; count of bases not matched to a gene: 2. This CDR3 region has 14 residues.

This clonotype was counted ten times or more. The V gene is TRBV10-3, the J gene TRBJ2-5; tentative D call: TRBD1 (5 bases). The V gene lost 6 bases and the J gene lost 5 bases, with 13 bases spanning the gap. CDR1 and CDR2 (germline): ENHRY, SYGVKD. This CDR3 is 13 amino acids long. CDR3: CAIRAQGGETQYF. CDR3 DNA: TGTGCCATCAGAGCTCAGGGTGGGGAGACCCAGTACTTC.

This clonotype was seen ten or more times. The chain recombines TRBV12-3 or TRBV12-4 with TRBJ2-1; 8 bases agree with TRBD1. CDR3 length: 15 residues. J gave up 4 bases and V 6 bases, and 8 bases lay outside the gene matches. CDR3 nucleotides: TGTGCCAGCAGACCCGGGACAGGACCATACAATGAGCAGTTCTTC. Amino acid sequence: CASRPGTGPYNEQFF.

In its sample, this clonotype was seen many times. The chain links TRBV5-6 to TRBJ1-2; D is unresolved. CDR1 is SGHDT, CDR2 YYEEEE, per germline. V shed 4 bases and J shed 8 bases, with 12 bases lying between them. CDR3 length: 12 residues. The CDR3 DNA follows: TGTGCCAGCAGCCCCGGGAGGACGGGCTACACCTTC. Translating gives CASSPGRTGYTF.

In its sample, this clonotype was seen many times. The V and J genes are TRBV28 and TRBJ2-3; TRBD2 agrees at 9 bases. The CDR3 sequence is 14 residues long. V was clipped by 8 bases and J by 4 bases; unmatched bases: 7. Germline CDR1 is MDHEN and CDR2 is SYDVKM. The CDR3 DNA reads TGTGCCAGCGCAATGGCGGGAGGGCCAGATACGCAGTATTTT. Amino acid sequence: CASAMAGGPDTQYF. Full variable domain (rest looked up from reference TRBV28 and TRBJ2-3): DVKVTQSSRYLVKRTGEKVFLECVQDMDHENMFWYRQDPGLGLRLIYFSYDVKMKEKGDIPEGYSVSREKKERFSLILESASTNQTSMYLCASAMAGGPDTQYFGPGTRLTVL.

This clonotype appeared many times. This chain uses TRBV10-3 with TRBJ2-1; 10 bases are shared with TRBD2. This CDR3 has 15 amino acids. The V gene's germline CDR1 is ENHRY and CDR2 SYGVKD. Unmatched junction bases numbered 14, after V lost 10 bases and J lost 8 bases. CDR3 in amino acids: CASLPSSGRRDEQFF. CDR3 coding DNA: TGTGCCAGCCTCCCGTCTAGCGGGAGAAGAGATGAGCAGTTCTTC.